The 6 T cell receptor beta chains presented below share a single source sample, sequenced in a study of T cells expressing NK-cell markers. Following a re-call of the 5' RACE reads, TCRdb has one entry per CDR3 protein and lacks DNA. In all, the sample yields about 380,000 distinct CDR3 sequences. The sequencing input was blood T cells: a sorted CD56 or NKG2C T cell subset, CD4+ or CD8+ T cells, or bulk PBMC T cells (not recorded which). Receptors originate from a man aged 18-70 years in good health.

The chain combines TRBV20-1 with TRBJ1-6; TCRdb proposes TRBD1, but this gene call is untestable without DNA. There are 14 residues in the CDR3. CDR1 is DFQATT, CDR2 SNEGSKA, per germline (reference sequence). The chain's CDR3 is CSARAGTPNSPLHF.

The chain is built from TRBV5-6 and TRBJ2-7; TCRdb proposes TRBD2, but this gene call is untestable without DNA. Germline values: CDR1 SGHDT, CDR2 YYEEEE. The CDR3 has 14 residues. This chain's CDR3 is CASSWPPRTSGQYF.

This chain connects TRBV10-2 to TRBJ2-5. The germline CDR1 and CDR2 sequences are WSHSY and SAAADI. This CDR3 comprises 12 residues. CDR3 sequence reads: CASRGERETQYF.

The CDR3: CASSFGQGRPKSYEQYF. The V gene is TRBV5-4, the J gene TRBJ2-7; the D call of TRBD1 rests on TCRdb alone, since no DNA is present to check it. The CDR3 extends over 17 amino acids. Germline-derived CDR1 and CDR2 are SGHNT and YYREEE (reference sequence).

V gene TRBV4-1 combines with J gene TRBJ1-6; TCRdb designates TRBD1, a call that cannot be tested without DNA. The CDR3 length is 17 residues. The germline V gene has CDR1 MGHRA and CDR2 YSYEKL. The CDR3 spells CASSQSPTDRTRLPLHF.

The chain joins TRBV7-2 to TRBJ2-2; absent DNA, TCRdb's TRBD1 call cannot be checked. Germline V lookup: CDR1 SGHTA, CDR2 FQGNSA. This CDR3 is 17 amino acids long. This CDR3 reads CASSPGGQGSRTGELFF.